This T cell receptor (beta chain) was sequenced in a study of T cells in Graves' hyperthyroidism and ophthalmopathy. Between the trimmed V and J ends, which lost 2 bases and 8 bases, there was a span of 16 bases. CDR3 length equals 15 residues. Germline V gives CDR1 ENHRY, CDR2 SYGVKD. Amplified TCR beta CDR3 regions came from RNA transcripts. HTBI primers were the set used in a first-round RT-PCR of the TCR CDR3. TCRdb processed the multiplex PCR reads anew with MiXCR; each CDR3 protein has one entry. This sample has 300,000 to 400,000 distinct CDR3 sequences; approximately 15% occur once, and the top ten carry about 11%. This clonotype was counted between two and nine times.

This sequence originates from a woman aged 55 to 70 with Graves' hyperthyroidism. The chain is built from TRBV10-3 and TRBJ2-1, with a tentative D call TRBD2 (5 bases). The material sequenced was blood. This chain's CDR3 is CAISEQLVVGDEQFF. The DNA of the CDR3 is TGTGCCATCAGTGAGCAACTAGTGGTTGGCGATGAGCAGTTCTTC.